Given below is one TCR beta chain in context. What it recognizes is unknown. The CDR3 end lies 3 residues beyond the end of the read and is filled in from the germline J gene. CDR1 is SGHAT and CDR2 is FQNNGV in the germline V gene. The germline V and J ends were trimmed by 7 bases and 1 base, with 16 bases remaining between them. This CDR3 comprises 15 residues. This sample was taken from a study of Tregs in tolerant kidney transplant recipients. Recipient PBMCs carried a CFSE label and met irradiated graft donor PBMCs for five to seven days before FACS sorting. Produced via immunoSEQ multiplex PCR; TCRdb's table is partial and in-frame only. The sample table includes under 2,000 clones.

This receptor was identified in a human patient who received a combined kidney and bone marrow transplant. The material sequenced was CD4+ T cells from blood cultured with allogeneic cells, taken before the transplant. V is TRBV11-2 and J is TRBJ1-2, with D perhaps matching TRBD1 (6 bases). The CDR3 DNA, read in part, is TGTGCCAGCACCAACCCCGGCAGGGGTAACTATGGC. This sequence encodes CASTNPGRGNYG. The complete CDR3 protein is CASTNPGRGNYGYTF.